The 31 T cell receptor beta chains below were found in one sample sequenced in a study of blood T cell repertoires in COVID-19. Sequencing was performed with immunoSEQ multiplex PCR; in TCRdb, only in-frame clones are kept and a portion is missing. The top ten hold almost 3% of the sample, which has approximately 350,000 clones, around 82% seen once. Sequenced sample: peripheral blood. The receptors originated from a man aged 25-45 years with active or convalescent COVID-19.

The chain uses TRBV5-1 and TRBJ1-1; tentatively, D is TRBD1 (5 bases). V was shortened by 0 bases and J by 3 bases, with 12 bases between the two germline ends. Germline assignment: CDR1 SGHRS and CDR2 YFSETQ. CDR3 length: 15 residues. DNA of the CDR3: TGCGCCAGCAGCTTGGCCCTCGGGGGGGACACTGAAGCTTTCTTT. This translates into CASSLALGGDTEAFF.

The V and J genes are TRBV7-2 and TRBJ1-5, with D possibly matching TRBD1 (5 bases). CDR1 and CDR2 (germline): SGHTA, FQGNSA. Trimming removed 1 base from V and 0 bases from J, with 13 bases in between. The CDR3 is made up of 17 amino acids. The CDR3 is CASSLVLQAFSNQPQHF. The CDR3 bases are TGTGCCAGCAGCTTAGTATTACAGGCGTTTAGCAATCAGCCCCAGCATTTT. Using reference TRBV7-2 and TRBJ1-5 for the parts outside the CDR3, the full variable domain is GAGVSQSPSNKVTEKGKDVELRCDPISGHTALYWYRQSLGQGLEFLIYFQGNSAPDKSGLPSDRFSAERTGGSVSTLTIQRTQQEDSAVYLCASSLVLQAFSNQPQHFGDGTRLSIL.

The V gene is TRBV30, the J gene TRBJ1-5; weak D call: TRBD1 (6 bases). V gave up 3 bases and J gave up 3 bases, with 9 bases separating them. CDR3 length: 13 amino acids. Germline V gene data show CDR1 as GTSNPN and CDR2 as SVGIG (reference sequence). The CDR3 DNA reads as TGTGCCTGGAGGCGACAGGTCAATCAGCCCCAGCATTTT. It yields the protein CAWRRQVNQPQHF.

The chain carries TRBV15 and TRBJ2-1; TRBD2 aligns across 9 bases. CDR3 length: 16 residues. CDR1 is LNHNV and CDR2 is YYDKDF in the germline V gene (reference sequence). V shed 1 base and J 6 bases; nucleotides not matched to a gene: 7. Written as DNA, the CDR3 is TGTGCCACCAGCAGAGGGGGACTAGCCCTATTCAATGAGCAGTTCTTC. Its translation is CATSRGGLALFNEQFF. The whole variable domain, remainder taken from reference TRBV15 and TRBJ2-1, is DAMVIQNPRYQVTQFGKPVTLSCSQTLNHNVMYWYQQKSSQAPKLLFHYYDKDFNNEADTPDNFQSRRPNTSFCFLDIRSPGLGDTAMYLCATSRGGLALFNEQFFGPGTRLTVL.

The chain links TRBV9 to TRBJ2-1; TRBD2 is a possible D gene (6 bases). Germline V gene sequence: CDR1 SGDLS, CDR2 YYNGEE. Trimming removed 1 base at V and 7 bases at J, with 21 bases between. The CDR3 covers 17 residues. CDR3 DNA: TGTGCCAGCAGCGTAATCCCCGAGACTAGGCTAAGAAATGAGCAGTTCTTC. It yields the protein CASSVIPETRLRNEQFF.

This chain uses TRBV11-3 with TRBJ2-1; TRBD2 aligns across 8 bases. CDR1 and CDR2 (germline): SGHNT, YENEEA. The CDR3 consists of 15 residues. V was clipped by 5 bases and J by 7 bases; unmatched bases: 10. CDR3 DNA: TGTGCCAGCAGCCGGCGGGGGGAGGGCCGGAATGAGCAGTTCTTC. Its translation is CASSRRGEGRNEQFF.

The chain is built from TRBV9 and TRBJ2-2; D is ambiguous. The V gene lost 0 bases and the J gene lost 5 bases, with 14 bases spanning the gap. Germline CDR1 is SGDLS and CDR2 is YYNGEE. The CDR3 totals 16 residues. DNA of the CDR3: TGTGCCAGCAGCGTAGGAGGAAACCCTTGGACCGGGGAGCTGTTTTTT. Residues: CASSVGGNPWTGELFF.

This sequence joins TRBV30 and TRBJ1-2, with D maybe TRBD1 (5 bases). V was cut by 4 bases and J by 7 bases, with 22 bases left in between. The CDR3 runs to 15 residues. The V gene's germline CDR1 is GTSNPN and CDR2 SVGIG (reference sequence). CDR3 sequence: CAWIRLLQGRPGYTF. The CDR3 DNA sequence: TGTGCCTGGATTCGGCTTCTCCAGGGAAGACCTGGCTACACCTTC.

The genes are TRBV24-1 and TRBJ2-2; 7 bases match TRBD1. Trimming at V came to 7 bases and at J to 4 bases, leaving 8 bases not matched to a gene. The CDR3 length is 15 residues. CDR1 KGHDR and CDR2 SFDVKD come from the germline V gene. The CDR3: CATSRTGVITGELFF. Here the CDR3 DNA reads TGTGCCACCAGCCGGACAGGTGTGATCACCGGGGAGCTGTTTTTT.

The rearrangement uses TRBV7-9 and TRBJ2-5, with a possible D match to TRBD1 (5 bases). Trimming removed 3 bases at V and 5 bases at J, with 13 bases between. CDR1 and CDR2 from the germline V gene are SEHNR and FQNEAQ (reference sequence). The CDR3 runs 14 residues. The CDR3 is CASSLGQVQETQYF. Here the CDR3 DNA reads TGTGCCAGCAGCTTGGGGCAGGTCCAGGAGACCCAGTACTTC. Filled out from reference TRBV7-9 and TRBJ2-5, the complete variable domain reads DTGVSQNPRHKITKRGQNVTFRCDPISEHNRLYWYRQTLGQGPEFLTYFQNEAQLEKSRLLSDRFSAERPKGSFSTLEIQRTEQGDSAMYLCASSLGQVQETQYFGPGTRLLVL.

This sequence joins TRBV5-1 and TRBJ2-1, with unresolved D. The germline V and J ends were trimmed by 0 bases and 6 bases, with 10 bases remaining between them. The CDR3 extends over 14 amino acids. The germline gives CDR1 SGHRS, CDR2 YFSETQ. The CDR3: CASSLDPSSNEQFF. Written as DNA, the CDR3 is TGCGCCAGCAGCTTGGACCCTTCTAGCAATGAGCAGTTCTTC.

The chain couples TRBV7-2 to TRBJ2-2; TRBD2 matches at 11 bases. Germline loops: CDR1 SGHTA, CDR2 FQGNSA. The CDR3 sequence is 16 residues long. V lost 7 bases, J lost 4 bases, and 8 bases stayed unmatched. CDR3 in amino acids: CASTPTSGAPTGELFF. CDR3 in DNA: TGTGCCAGCACTCCGACTAGCGGGGCCCCCACCGGGGAGCTGTTTTTT.

This sequence joins TRBV6-1 and TRBJ2-2; D call uncertain. The germline V gene encodes CDR1 MNHNS and CDR2 SASEGT. Deletions cut 7 bases from V and 0 bases from J, with 9 bases between. The CDR3 extends over 14 amino acids. CDR3 residues: CASKLQPNTGELFF. The CDR3 DNA follows: TGTGCCAGCAAGTTACAGCCGAACACCGGGGAGCTGTTTTTT.

Written as DNA, the CDR3 is TGTGCCGCGGGGGTCCATGGCTACACCTTC. Protein product: CAAGVHGYTF. This sequence joins TRBV28 and TRBJ1-2; D is perhaps TRBD1 (5 bases). This CDR3 contains 10 residues. Trimming pared 11 bases from V and 6 bases from J, leaving 10 bases between. Germline-derived CDR1 and CDR2 are MDHEN and SYDVKM.

V gene TRBV4-2 combines with J gene TRBJ2-6, with D hard to call. CDR1 is LGHNA and CDR2 is YNFKEQ in the germline V gene. The CDR3 is 16 amino acids. The V end lost 0 bases, the J end lost 1 base, and 7 bases lay between the germline ends. Here the CDR3 reads CASSQDGASGANVLTF. The CDR3 coding sequence is TGTGCCAGCAGCCAAGATGGAGCATCTGGGGCCAACGTCCTGACTTTC.

Here the CDR3 DNA reads TGTGCCAGCAGTGTAGCGGGGGGGCCGGGAGATACGCAGTATTTT. It yields the protein CASSVAGGPGDTQYF. The chain joins TRBV28 to TRBJ2-3; TRBD2 aligns across 11 bases. Per germline, CDR1 MDHEN and CDR2 SYDVKM. V lost 5 bases and J lost 5; bases outside the gene matches: 6. The CDR3 loop spans 15 amino acids.

The chain has TRBV28 and TRBJ2-7; tentative D call: TRBD2 (6 bases). The CDR3 has 14 amino acids. The V end lost 3 bases, the J end lost 0 bases, and 9 bases lay between the germline ends. The germline V gene encodes CDR1 MDHEN and CDR2 SYDVKM. CDR3 in amino acids: CASSFYGSSYEQYF. Written as DNA, the CDR3 is TGTGCCAGCAGTTTCTACGGGAGCTCCTACGAGCAGTACTTC.

This clone was recorded only once. V usage is TRBV6-6 and J usage is TRBJ1-4; no definite D call. V dropped 5 bases and J dropped 0 bases, with 16 bases sitting between them. Germline assignment: CDR1 MNHNY and CDR2 SVGAGI (reference sequence). The CDR3 has 17 residues. The CDR3 reads CASSPGKRPSTNEKLFF. CDR3 nucleotides: TGTGCCAGCAGTCCGGGGAAACGGCCGTCAACTAATGAAAAACTGTTTTTT.

This clone occurred once. The CDR3 loop is CASSIEPDRPLHF. CDR3 nucleotides: TGTGCCAGTAGTATAGAACCTGACAGACCCCTCCACTTT. The V and J genes are TRBV19 and TRBJ1-6; tentative D call: TRBD1 (5 bases). The germline gives CDR1 LNHDA, CDR2 SQIVND (reference sequence). The CDR3 spans 13 residues. Trimming took off 0 bases at V and 12 bases at J, with 9 bases between the two ends.

The chain employs TRBV7-9 and TRBJ1-3; no clear D gene. The CDR3 length is 15 residues. Germline CDR1 SEHNR, CDR2 FQNEAQ (reference sequence). With 3 bases removed from V and 8 bases from J, the gap between germline ends came to 17 bases. Here the CDR3 DNA reads TGTGCCAGCAGCTTTCTTGGGCCGCGTTCGGACACCATATATTTT. This encodes CASSFLGPRSDTIYF.

The CDR3 here is CASSLLELRGLTEAFF. The CDR3 DNA sequence: TGTGCCAGCTCACTTCTGGAGCTCAGGGGGCTTACTGAAGCTTTCTTT. The V gene is TRBV18, the J gene TRBJ1-1; 8 bases line up with TRBD1. The CDR3 is made up of 16 amino acids. The germline V gene has CDR1 KGHSH and CDR2 LQKENI. V was pared by 4 bases and J by 5 bases, with 12 bases of the junction left unmatched.

J is TRBJ2-1 and V is TRBV7-2, with 9 bases lining up with TRBD2. The junction had 5 bases not matched to a gene; V was cut back by 6 bases and J by 8 bases. Germline CDR1 reads SGHTA; CDR2 reads FQGNSA. The length of the CDR3 is 13 residues. In DNA, the CDR3 is TGTGCCAGCAGGCTAGCGGGGTGGTATGAGCAGTTCTTC. It yields the protein CASRLAGWYEQFF. Looking up the rest from reference TRBV7-2 and TRBJ2-1 gives the full variable domain: GAGVSQSPSNKVTEKGKDVELRCDPISGHTALYWYRQSLGQGLEFLIYFQGNSAPDKSGLPSDRFSAERTGGSVSTLTIQRTQQEDSAVYLCASRLAGWYEQFFGPGTRLTVL.

The V and J genes are TRBV6-5 and TRBJ1-1; D may be TRBD1 (6 bases). The V gene's germline CDR1 is MNHEY and CDR2 SVGAGI. Between the trimmed V and J ends, which lost 8 bases and 1 base, there was a span of 14 bases. The CDR3 spans 14 residues. CDR3 DNA sequence: TGTGCCAGCCTCGGGGGGCCCTGGAACACTGAAGCTTTCTTT. Translation gives CASLGGPWNTEAFF.

The chain combines TRBV6-2 or TRBV6-3 with TRBJ2-5; 8 bases fit TRBD2. The CDR3 extends over 18 amino acids. V was pared by 2 bases and J by 1 base, with 12 bases of the junction left unmatched. The germline gives CDR1 MNHEY, CDR2 SVGEGT. CDR3 sequence reads: CASSYRGGFDSPQETQYF. In nucleotides, the CDR3 is TGTGCCAGCAGTTACCGCGGGGGGTTTGATAGCCCCCAAGAGACCCAGTACTTC.

The J gene is TRBJ1-2, the V gene TRBV5-4, with 8 bases that match TRBD1. With V trimmed by 2 bases and J by 3 bases, 6 bases remained unmatched. Germline V gives CDR1 SGHNT, CDR2 YYREEE (reference sequence). The CDR3 has 15 residues. CDR3 coding DNA: TGTGCCAGCAGCTTAGAGGACAGGGTTTACTATGGCTACACCTTC. Its protein product is CASSLEDRVYYGYTF.

This clone came up once. The chain couples TRBV5-6 to TRBJ2-1; D uncertain. The germline V and J ends were trimmed by 1 base and 4 bases, with 18 bases remaining between them. The CDR3 consists of 17 residues. Germline CDR1 SGHDT, CDR2 YYEEEE. The DNA for the CDR3 is TGTGCCAGCAGCTTGTCGACTTGGGTTAGCCTTTACAATGAGCAGTTCTTC. This codes for CASSLSTWVSLYNEQFF.

This sequence joins TRBV10-3 and TRBJ1-5; 8 bases match TRBD1. Germline CDR1 reads ENHRY; CDR2 reads SYGVKD. V shed 11 bases, J shed 5 bases, and the junction held 5 bases outside the gene matches. There are 12 residues in the CDR3. In DNA form, the CDR3 reads TGTGCCGTACAGACAGGGGATCAGCCCCAGCATTTT. It is translated as CAVQTGDQPQHF.

The chain has TRBV18 and TRBJ1-5, with 7 bases fitting TRBD1. The CDR3 runs to 15 residues. CDR1 is KGHSH, CDR2 LQKENI, per germline. With 3 bases clipped from V and 1 base from J, the junction kept 3 bases outside the gene matches. In DNA, the CDR3 is TGTGCCAGCTCACCGGGGACAGCCAGCAATCAGCCCCAGCATTTT. Amino acid sequence: CASSPGTASNQPQHF.

This clone was seen only once. V gene TRBV11-2 combines with J gene TRBJ1-1; possible D gene TRBD1, 5 bases. Per germline, CDR1 SGHAT and CDR2 FQNNGV. V was cut by 5 bases and J by 5 bases, with 12 bases left in between. This CDR3 contains 13 residues. CDR3 sequence (DNA): TGTGCCAGCAGCCAATTGACAGTGACTGAAGCTTTCTTT. This codes for CASSQLTVTEAFF.

Note on this clone: Sequence at one end of the junction differs from germline and may be a read error. This chain joins TRBV6-5 and TRBJ1-1, with a weak D call TRBD1 (5 bases). The CDR3 sequence is 14 residues long. Germline values: CDR1 MNHEY, CDR2 SVGAGI. The CDR3 region is CVSTPGLSNTEAFF. CDR3 bases: TGTGTCAGCACTCCGGGACTCTCGAACACTGAAGCTTTCTTT.

The CDR3, as DNA: TGTGCCAGCAGTTTCGACAGTTATAGCAATCAGCCCCAGCATTTT. Its translation: CASSFDSYSNQPQHF. The J gene is TRBJ1-5, the V gene TRBV2, with D possibly being TRBD1 (5 bases). Trimming left V 5 bases short and J 0 bases short, with 11 bases between. Germline lookup yields CDR1 SNHLY and CDR2 FYNNEI. This CDR3 is built from 15 residues.